Below, one T cell receptor beta chain is given with its context. Its antigen is currently unknown. The sample belongs to a study of cytomegalovirus exposure and HLA in healthy donors. The primer mix had 60 Vbeta and 13 Jbeta primers. Here immunoSEQ multiplex PCR was the method, and the copy in TCRdb shows in-frame clones only, minus some. The profile covers approximately 220,000 clones, with around 80% appearing a single time and 0.71% taken by the ten largest. Study-level results: Sequences of the TCR beta chain were said to predict the HLA-A and HLA-B alleles of most subjects accurately. A later analysis showed TCR association rates differing by HLA locus, peaking at DRB1 and lowest at HLA-C.

Trimming removed 10 bases at V and 4 bases at J, with 19 bases between. Germline V gene lookup returns CDR1 SNHLY and CDR2 FYNNEI. The length of the CDR3 is 14 residues. The sequenced sample consisted of PBMCs. The rearrangement joins TRBV2 to TRBJ2-5; D might be TRBD1 (8 bases). This TCR came from a boy aged 2 to 10 in good health and CMV-seronegative. CDR3: CATIRQGRGETQYF. The CDR3, as DNA: TGTGCCACTATACGACAGGGGAGGGGAGAGACCCAGTACTTC.